This TCR beta chain was identified in a study of siplizumab effects on memory and regulatory T cells. Study results and limitations: Of the proliferating CD4+ or CD8+ clones, roughly 75-95% lacked a naive or memory phenotype that could be assigned. Alloreactive sequences traceable to unstimulated CD4+ memory cells declined significantly under siplizumab.

Method: immunoSEQ multiplex PCR; TCRdb's copy keeps in-frame clones and lacks some. Of over 100,000 clones listed, 90% to 95% are singletons. As for this clone: Its antigen is currently unknown.

Germline-derived CDR1 and CDR2 are KGHSH and LQKENI. V lost 3 bases to trimming and J lost 3 bases, with 17 bases between them. The CDR3 sequence is 16 residues long. The receptor comes from a human donor in good health. The specimen sequenced was Tregs sorted from blood. The rearrangement joins TRBV18 to TRBJ1-2, with a tentative D call TRBD1 (6 bases). CDR3 sequence reads: CASSPTRQVADYGYTF. In nucleotides, the CDR3 is TGTGCCAGCTCACCGACAAGACAGGTGGCTGACTATGGCTACACCTTC.